A single sample is the source of the 28 T cell receptor beta chains below, sequenced in a study of T cell responses to AZD1222 COVID-19 vaccine. The repertoire was sequenced with immunoSEQ multiplex PCR; TCRdb's copy has only in-frame clones and lacks some. The sample has around 110,000 clones; 70% to 90% are singletons. The sample consisted of peripheral blood, taken on day 0 of MenACWY control vaccination. These receptor sequences come from an adult in good health.

This rearrangement joins TRBV27 to TRBJ1-4; no firm D call. The CDR3 is made up of 14 amino acids. Germline V gives CDR1 MNHEY, CDR2 SMNVEV (reference sequence). The V and J ends lost 2 bases and 2 bases respectively, with 6 bases between them. In DNA, the CDR3 is TGTGCCAGCAGTTTACAAGGGACTAATGAAAAACTGTTTTTT. Its translation: CASSLQGTNEKLFF.

The chain is built from TRBV19 and TRBJ1-6, with D possibly being TRBD1 (5 bases). The germline V and J ends were trimmed by 9 bases and 0 bases, with 24 bases remaining between them. The CDR3 runs to 19 residues. Germline CDR1 and CDR2: LNHDA and SQIVND (reference sequence). The DNA of the CDR3 is TGTGCCAGCGGACCCCCCTTAAGGGCAGGGAGCTCCTATAATTCACCCCTCCACTTT. This gives the protein CASGPPLRAGSSYNSPLHF.

This clone appeared a single time. The chain joins TRBV19 to TRBJ1-4; 9 bases align to TRBD1. From germline, CDR1 is LNHDA and CDR2 SQIVND (reference sequence). With 9 bases clipped from V and 6 bases from J, the junction kept 5 bases outside the gene matches. This CDR3 spans 13 amino acids. DNA for the CDR3: TGTGCCAGCACCGGGACAGGGTATGAAAAACTGTTTTTT. Translated: CASTGTGYEKLFF. Supplemented by reference TRBV19 and TRBJ1-4, the full variable domain reads DGGITQSPKYLFRKEGQNVTLSCEQNLNHDAMYWYRQDPGQGLRLIYYSQIVNDFQKGDIAEGYSVSREKKESFPLTVTSAQKNPTAFYLCASTGTGYEKLFFGSGTQLSVL.

The genes are TRBV3-1 (or the pseudogene TRBV3-2) and TRBJ2-7, with 8 nucleotides matching TRBD1. V lost 3 bases to trimming and J lost 4 bases; unmatched junction nucleotides: 11. This CDR3 spans 16 amino acids. Looked up from germline, CDR1 is LGHDT and CDR2 is YNNKEL (reference sequence). As DNA, the CDR3 is TGTGCCAGCAGCCATCGTCCCCAGGGGGCGAAGTACGAGCAGTACTTC. Its protein product is CASSHRPQGAKYEQYF.

V usage is TRBV24-1 and J usage is TRBJ2-5; tentative D call: TRBD1 (6 bases). Trimming removed 3 bases from V and 4 bases from J, with 14 bases in between. Germline CDR1 KGHDR, CDR2 SFDVKD. The CDR3 is made up of 15 amino acids. CDR3 sequence: CATSDPRGSGETQYF. In DNA, the CDR3 is TGTGCCACCAGTGATCCCAGGGGCTCCGGAGAGACCCAGTACTTC.

J is TRBJ2-7 and V is TRBV5-1; 7 nucleotides agree with TRBD1. The CDR3 runs 16 residues. With 4 bases clipped from V and 4 bases from J, the junction kept 14 bases outside the gene matches. Germline V CDR1 and CDR2: SGHRS, YFSETQ. Here the CDR3 DNA reads TGCGCCAGCAGCCCCGGCCGACGACAGGGTGTTTACGAGCAGTACTTC. As protein: CASSPGRRQGVYEQYF.

The chain joins TRBV6-5 to TRBJ1-3, with 7 bases fitting TRBD1. The CDR3 runs 12 residues. Germline CDR1 MNHEY, CDR2 SVGAGI. V shed 5 bases, J shed 13 bases, and the junction held 8 bases outside the gene matches. The CDR3 sequence: CASSPQGVEIYF. The CDR3, as DNA: TGTGCCAGCAGTCCCCAGGGGGTAGAGATATATTTT.

The genes are TRBV3-1 (or the pseudogene TRBV3-2) and TRBJ1-2; 7 positions match TRBD1. Germline V gene data show CDR1 as LGHDT and CDR2 as YNNKEL (reference sequence). The CDR3 spans 13 residues. J lost 10 bases, V lost 4 bases, and 9 bases had no gene match. The CDR3 DNA reads as TGTGCCAGCAGCCTGGGACAGTTTGGTGACTACACCTTC. Protein: CASSLGQFGDYTF.

The CDR3 spells CASSIGWDANEQFF. DNA of the CDR3: TGTGCCAGTAGTATAGGCTGGGATGCCAATGAGCAGTTCTTC. The chain links TRBV19 to TRBJ2-1; D not certain. V was cut by 1 base and J by 6 bases, with 10 bases left in between. Germline V lookup: CDR1 LNHDA, CDR2 SQIVND (reference sequence). The CDR3 totals 14 residues.

The chain has TRBV11-2 and TRBJ2-6; a weak D match, TRBD1 (6 bases). Trimming took 3 bases from V and 0 from J, leaving 15 bases between them. The germline V gene encodes CDR1 SGHAT and CDR2 FQNNGV. The CDR3 extends over 18 amino acids. The CDR3, as DNA: TGTGCCAGCAGCTTGTCGGGCAGGGGCCACTCTGGGGCCAACGTCCTGACTTTC. It codes for CASSLSGRGHSGANVLTF.

The gene calls are TRBV19 and TRBJ1-1; the match to TRBD1 covers 7 bases. The CDR3 length is 16 residues. J was trimmed by 0 bases and V by 6 bases; bases with no gene match: 10. The germline V gene encodes CDR1 LNHDA and CDR2 SQIVND (reference sequence). Here the CDR3 reads CASRPGQVYMNTEAFF. The CDR3 region has the DNA TGTGCCAGTAGGCCCGGACAGGTTTATATGAACACTGAAGCTTTCTTT. The entire variable domain, with the rest obtained from reference TRBV19 and TRBJ1-1, is as follows: DGGITQSPKYLFRKEGQNVTLSCEQNLNHDAMYWYRQDPGQGLRLIYYSQIVNDFQKGDIAEGYSVSREKKESFPLTVTSAQKNPTAFYLCASRPGQVYMNTEAFFGQGTRLTVV.

V and J are TRBV19 and TRBJ2-3; D call uncertain. The CDR3 runs to 15 residues. V was trimmed by 1 base and J by 3 bases, leaving 11 bases between them. CDR1 and CDR2 (germline): LNHDA, SQIVND (reference sequence). The CDR3 is CASSIVAGGTDTQYF. The CDR3 bases are TGTGCCAGTAGTATAGTAGCAGGTGGGACAGATACGCAGTATTTT.

The chain has TRBV29-1 and TRBJ1-1, with 8 bases matching TRBD1. The V segment lost 0 bases and the J segment 11 bases; nucleotides outside the gene matches: 8. The CDR3 sequence is 13 residues long. Germline-derived CDR1 and CDR2 are SQVTM and ANQGSEA. The CDR3 spells CSVEDRGRLGAFF. The CDR3 coding sequence is TGCAGCGTTGAAGACAGGGGGCGCTTAGGGGCTTTCTTT.

This sequence joins TRBV7-6 and TRBJ2-5; 8 bases are shared with TRBD2. From germline, CDR1 is SGHVS and CDR2 FNYEAQ. With 1 base clipped from V and 2 bases from J, the junction kept 3 bases outside the gene matches. This CDR3 comprises 15 residues. The CDR3 reads CASSLGGTRQETQYF. DNA for the CDR3: TGTGCCAGCAGCTTAGGAGGGACTAGGCAAGAGACCCAGTACTTC. The full variable domain, completed using reference TRBV7-6 and TRBJ2-5, is GAGVSQSPRYKVTKRGQDVALRCDPISGHVSLYWYRQALGQGPEFLTYFNYEAQQDKSGLPNDRFSAERPEGSISTLTIQRTEQRDSAMYRCASSLGGTRQETQYFGPGTRLLVL.

The V and J genes are TRBV28 and TRBJ2-3; TRBD2 matches 8 bases. V trimming: 5 bases; J trimming: 4 bases; junction bases outside the gene matches: 5. Germline CDR1 and CDR2: MDHEN and SYDVKM. The CDR3 contains 14 residues. In DNA, the CDR3 is TGTGCCAGCAGTCCCGTCGGGAGGGCAGATACGCAGTATTTT. Amino acid sequence: CASSPVGRADTQYF. Full variable domain (remainder filled in from reference TRBV28 and TRBJ2-3): DVKVTQSSRYLVKRTGEKVFLECVQDMDHENMFWYRQDPGLGLRLIYFSYDVKMKEKGDIPEGYSVSREKKERFSLILESASTNQTSMYLCASSPVGRADTQYFGPGTRLTVL.

V usage is TRBV6-1 and J usage is TRBJ1-4, with 8 bases that match TRBD1. Losses at the gene ends were 2 bases for V and 11 bases for J; bases not matched to a gene: 16. The CDR3 sequence is 17 residues long. CDR1 MNHNS and CDR2 SASEGT come from the germline V gene. CDR3 sequence: CASSEFLSGTGRSKLFF. As DNA, the CDR3 is TGTGCCAGCAGTGAATTCCTGTCAGGGACAGGTAGAAGTAAACTGTTTTTT.

J is TRBJ1-1 and V is TRBV7-2; D is undetermined. V lost 4 bases and J lost 1, with 7 bases in between. Germline V gene lookup returns CDR1 SGHTA and CDR2 FQGNSA. The length of the CDR3 is 13 residues. CDR3 sequence (DNA): TGTGCCAGCAGCTCACGACAGAACACTGAAGCTTTCTTT. This gives the protein CASSSRQNTEAFF.

The chain uses TRBV6-5 and TRBJ1-2, with D perhaps TRBD1 (5 bases). This CDR3 comprises 13 residues. Trimming cost V 8 bases and J 8 bases, with 18 bases left between them. The germline CDR1 and CDR2 sequences are MNHEY and SVGAGI. CDR3 nucleotides: TGTGCCAGCGGCCAACCGGGACGAGTCGGCTACACCTTC. It is translated as CASGQPGRVGYTF.

This chain connects TRBV28 to TRBJ2-7; 12 bases align to TRBD1. Per germline, CDR1 MDHEN and CDR2 SYDVKM. The CDR3 has 16 amino acids. V was clipped by 5 bases and J by 4 bases; unmatched bases: 9. The CDR3 nucleotides read TGTGCCAGCAGTCACTCCGGGACAGGGGGCAAGTACGAGCAGTACTTC. This sequence encodes CASSHSGTGGKYEQYF.

This chain connects TRBV11-2 to TRBJ1-5; TRBD1 matches at 7 bases. V lost 5 bases, J lost 0 bases, and 4 bases stayed unmatched. The CDR3 has 15 amino acids. The V gene's germline CDR1 is SGHAT and CDR2 FQNNGV. CDR3 region: CASSQGQYSNQPQHF. The CDR3 DNA sequence: TGTGCCAGCAGCCAGGGACAGTATAGCAATCAGCCCCAGCATTTT. Variable domain in full (rest from reference TRBV11-2 and TRBJ1-5): EAGVAQSPRYKIIEKRQSVAFWCNPISGHATLYWYQQILGQGPKLLIQFQNNGVVDDSQLPKDRFSAERLKGVDSTLKIQPAKLEDSAVYLCASSQGQYSNQPQHFGDGTRLSIL.

This rearrangement joins TRBV6-5 to TRBJ1-2; 9 bases match TRBD1. J lost 8 bases, V lost 2 bases, and 6 bases had no gene match. Germline CDR1 MNHEY, CDR2 SVGAGI. The CDR3 sequence is 14 residues long. CDR3 nucleotides: TGTGCCAGCAGTTACACGCCGACAGGGGGGGGCTACACCTTC. Translation: CASSYTPTGGGYTF.

This sequence joins TRBV10-2 and TRBJ1-2; D is uncertain. With 3 bases removed from V and 2 bases from J, the gap between germline ends came to 10 bases. The CDR3 covers 14 residues. Germline V gene sequence: CDR1 WSHSY, CDR2 SAAADI. The CDR3 reads CASSEPGSNYGYTF. CDR3 nucleotides: TGCGCCAGCAGTGAACCGGGCTCCAACTATGGCTACACCTTC.

V gene TRBV19 combines with J gene TRBJ2-6; either TRBD1 or TRBD2 may fit D (5 bases each). Germline V gene lookup returns CDR1 LNHDA and CDR2 SQIVND (reference sequence). The CDR3 has 19 residues. Trimming pared 5 bases from V and 0 bases from J, leaving 20 bases between. The CDR3 coding sequence is TGTGCCAGTAGTGGGATCCCGGGGCCGAGGGACTCTGGGGCCAACGTCCTGACTTTC. This gives the protein CASSGIPGPRDSGANVLTF.

The rearrangement uses TRBV2 and TRBJ2-3; the D is unclear. CDR1 is SNHLY, CDR2 FYNNEI, per germline. V dropped 6 bases and J dropped 4 bases, with 20 bases sitting between them. The CDR3 sequence is 16 residues long. Here the CDR3 DNA reads TGTGCCAGCAGCTCCACCGATAATGCGTGGGCAGATACGCAGTATTTT. It translates to CASSSTDNAWADTQYF.

V is TRBV28 and J is TRBJ2-1; D is unresolved. This CDR3 spans 13 amino acids. Per germline, CDR1 MDHEN and CDR2 SYDVKM. The germline V and J ends were trimmed by 10 bases and 5 bases, with 15 bases remaining between them. CDR3 amino acids: CANDPPSHNEQFF. The CDR3 nucleotides read TGTGCCAACGATCCACCGAGCCACAATGAGCAGTTCTTC. Using reference TRBV28 and TRBJ2-1 for the parts outside the CDR3, the full variable domain is DVKVTQSSRYLVKRTGEKVFLECVQDMDHENMFWYRQDPGLGLRLIYFSYDVKMKEKGDIPEGYSVSREKKERFSLILESASTNQTSMYLCANDPPSHNEQFFGPGTRLTVL.

This sequence joins TRBV24-1 and TRBJ1-1; D is possibly TRBD1 (6 bases). The V gene lost 1 base and the J gene lost 7 bases, with 9 bases spanning the gap. Germline V gene lookup returns CDR1 KGHDR and CDR2 SFDVKD. CDR3 length: 13 amino acids. CDR3 in DNA: TGTGCCACCAGTGATTTCCCGGACAGTGAAGCTTTCTTT. Protein: CATSDFPDSEAFF.

This chain links TRBV30 with TRBJ1-1, with D possibly matching TRBD1 (5 bases). Germline CDR1 reads GTSNPN; CDR2 reads SVGIG (reference sequence). The V end lost 3 bases, the J end lost 6 bases, and 14 bases lay between the germline ends. This CDR3 comprises 13 residues. CDR3 coding DNA: TGTGCCTGGAGGGGGACGGAGCTATCTGAAGCTTTCTTT. Translation: CAWRGTELSEAFF. The whole variable domain, remainder taken from reference TRBV30 and TRBJ1-1, is SQTIHQWPATLVQPVGSPLSLECTVEGTSNPNLYWYRQAAGRGLQLLFYSVGIGQISSEVPQNLSASRPQDRQFILSSKKLLLSDSGFYLCAWRGTELSEAFFGQGTRLTVV.

This chain joins TRBV13 and TRBJ1-2, with D possibly TRBD1 on 6 matching bases. The CDR3 is made up of 16 amino acids. Trimming cost V 0 bases and J 8 bases, with 19 bases left between them. Germline V CDR1 and CDR2: PRHDT, FYEKMQ (reference sequence). The CDR3 DNA reads TGTGCCAGCAGCTTAGGCTACCACAGGGACGACGCGGGCTACACCTTC. Protein: CASSLGYHRDDAGYTF.